The rows below give T cell receptor beta chains drawn from one sample of a study of PD-1 blockade in classical Hodgkin lymphoma. Here immunoSEQ multiplex PCR was the method, and the copy in TCRdb shows in-frame clones only, minus some. Of approximately 44,000 clones listed, 60% to 70% are singletons. Sequences were derived from peripheral blood mononuclear cells (PBMCs), sampled before the fourth cycle of nivolumab. Receptors originate from a human donor with classical Hodgkin lymphoma. The CDR3 runs from the conserved cysteine through the conserved F or W. The D gene is left open where the match is weak. Size is omitted from some rows. Given values are once, few, many or a class for expanded clones.

J	V	size	D	DNA	CDR3
TRBJ2-7	TRBV7-3	-	-	TGTGCCAGCAGCCCCGACAGAACTGGCTACGAGCAGTACTTC	CASSPDRTGYEQYF
TRBJ2-3	TRBV19	few	TRBD1	TGTGCCAGTAGTATAGGGGACAGATACACAGATACGCAGTATTTT	CASSIGDRYTDTQYF
TRBJ1-3	TRBV30	once	-	TGTGCCTGGAGTGTGGGGTCTAAAAACACCATATATTTT	CAWSVGSKNTIYF
TRBJ1-2	TRBV28	once	-	TGTGCCAGCAGTTTCGGTGGGGGCCCTAGGGGCTACACCTTC	CASSFGGGPRGYTF
TRBJ2-7	TRBV5-5	-	-	TGTGCCAGCAGCCCTTGGAGGACTGGGGGGTCCTACGAGCAGTACTTC	CASSPWRTGGSYEQYF
TRBJ2-7	TRBV6-1	-	TRBD2	TGTGCCAGCAGCGAAAGCGGGAGGGCCTACGAGCAGTACTTC	CASSESGRAYEQYF
TRBJ2-4	TRBV25-1	-	-	TGTGCCAGCAGTGAATTAGCAGGGTTTAAAAACATTCAGTACTTC	CASSELAGFKNIQYF
TRBJ1-3	TRBV18	-	-	TGTGCCAGCTCACCCCTCGGGACCTCTGGAAACACCATATATTTT	CASSPLGTSGNTIYF
TRBJ2-5	TRBV4-2	-	TRBD2	TGTGCCAGCAGCCAAGATTTGGCGGGAGGGGGCCAAGAGACCCAGTACTTC	CASSQDLAGGGQETQYF
TRBJ2-7	TRBV7-8	-	-	TGTGCCAGCAGCTTAGGGGGCAGAACTGATCCCTACGAGCAGTACTTC	CASSLGGRTDPYEQYF
TRBJ1-1	TRBV7-3	-	-	TGTGCCAGCAGCTTATTCCGGGACACTGAAGCTTTCTTT	CASSLFRDTEAFF
TRBJ1-2	TRBV6-1	-	TRBD1	TGTGCCAGCAGTACAGGGGAGGGCGGCTACACCTTC	CASSTGEGGYTF
TRBJ2-7	TRBV19	-	TRBD2	TGTGCCAGTAGTATAGTCAGCGGGGTTCGGTACGAGCAGTACTTC	CASSIVSGVRYEQYF
TRBJ1-1	TRBV29-1	few	TRBD1	TGCAGCGTTTCGACAGGGAAAACGACTGAAGCTTTCTTT	CSVSTGKTTEAFF
TRBJ1-2	TRBV19	few	TRBD1	TGTGCCAGCCGACAGGGGACAGGCTACACCTTC	CASRQGTGYTF
TRBJ1-5	TRBV15	-	-	TGTGCCACCAGCAGAATGGGAAAGAATCAGCCCCAGCATTTT	CATSRMGKNQPQHF
TRBJ1-2	TRBV6-6	-	-	TGTGCCAGCAGTTTCAGCTCTAACTATGGCTACACCTTC	CASSFSSNYGYTF
TRBJ1-3	TRBV10-3	once	-	TGTGCCATCAATGGGGCCGAGTCCCGGGGTGGAAACACCATATATTTT	CAINGAESRGGNTIYF
TRBJ1-2	TRBV5-1	-	-	TGCGCCAGCAGCTTAGGACAGTCCTATGGCTACACCTTC	CASSLGQSYGYTF
TRBJ1-2	TRBV30	-	TRBD1	TGTGCCTGGAGCGTCTGGACAGGGGGCTCTGGCTACACCTTC	CAWSVWTGGSGYTF
TRBJ2-7	TRBV5-6	many	-	TGTGCCAGCAGCTGGGGCTCCTACGAGCAGTACTTC	CASSWGSYEQYF
TRBJ2-3	TRBV5-1	-	-	TGCGCCAGCAGCCTCTCTTCCCCGCTAACGCCAGATACGCAGTATTTT	CASSLSSPLTPDTQYF
TRBJ2-1	TRBV7-2	once	TRBD1	TGTGCCAGCAGGAAACCGGGACAGGCCTACAATGAGCAGTTCTTC	CASRKPGQAYNEQFF
TRBJ1-5	TRBV10-3	-	-	TGTGCCATCAGTGAGTCTGACTTTCGGCCCCAGCATTTT	CAISESDFRPQHF
TRBJ1-5	TRBV19	-	TRBD1	TGTGCCAGTAGTATAGTCGGGACAGGACCAAATCAGCCCCAGCATTTT	CASSIVGTGPNQPQHF